This entry lists 23 T cell receptor beta chains sequenced from one sample in a study of control samples from healthy donors and cancer patients. The assay was immunoSEQ multiplex PCR, and TCRdb's table has in-frame clones only and misses some. The sample shows about 100,000 clones, 70% to 90% of them seen only once. Sequencing input: blood. The receptor source for this set is a young man in good health.

This clone appeared once. The chain combines TRBV2 with TRBJ1-4; unclear D gene. CDR3 size: 11 residues. Germline V gene data show CDR1 as SNHLY and CDR2 as FYNNEI. Trimming took 5 bases from V and 7 from J, leaving 5 bases between them. DNA of the CDR3: TGTGCCAGCAGTCTGTCTGAAAAACTGTTTTTT. As protein: CASSLSEKLFF.

The rearrangement uses TRBV30 and TRBJ2-2; D might be TRBD1 (5 bases). The CDR3 length is 12 residues. Per germline, CDR1 GTSNPN and CDR2 SVGIG (reference sequence). V lost 2 bases to trimming and J lost 8 bases, with 9 bases between them. The CDR3 here is CAWSINRGELFF. CDR3 DNA sequence: TGTGCCTGGAGTATTAACAGGGGGGAGCTGTTTTTT. Variable domain in full (rest from reference TRBV30 and TRBJ2-2): SQTIHQWPATLVQPVGSPLSLECTVEGTSNPNLYWYRQAAGRGLQLLFYSVGIGQISSEVPQNLSASRPQDRQFILSSKKLLLSDSGFYLCAWSINRGELFFGEGSRLTVL.

The chain is built from TRBV11-2 and TRBJ1-1, with TRBD1 as a possible D gene (5 bases). V was clipped by 1 base and J by 0 bases, with 9 bases between them. This CDR3 is built from 15 residues. Germline V CDR1 and CDR2: SGHAT, FQNNGV. CDR3 loop: CASSLVGDMNTEAFF. The CDR3 DNA reads as TGTGCCAGCAGCTTAGTAGGGGATATGAACACTGAAGCTTTCTTT.

The chain joins TRBV6-5 to TRBJ1-1; 7 positions agree with TRBD1. This CDR3 spans 14 amino acids. V lost 6 bases and J lost 5; bases outside the gene matches: 9. In germline, CDR1 is MNHEY, CDR2 SVGAGI. For the CDR3, the DNA is TGTGCCAGCAGAGCCCGACAGGGAAGGACTGAAGCTTTCTTT. It translates to CASRARQGRTEAFF.

The chain employs TRBV3-1 (or the pseudogene TRBV3-2) and TRBJ2-1; 7 bases are a match to TRBD1. The V and J ends lost 3 bases and 5 bases, in that order; junction bases with no gene match: 4. The CDR3 is 14 residues long. Germline loops: CDR1 LGHDT, CDR2 YNNKEL (reference sequence). The CDR3 DNA is TGTGCCAGCAGCCAGAGGGGGCTAAACAATGAGCAGTTCTTC. It is translated as CASSQRGLNNEQFF.

The chain joins TRBV6-1 to TRBJ1-2; no reliable D call. Germline loops: CDR1 MNHNS, CDR2 SASEGT. V lost 3 bases and J 8 bases, leaving 7 bases between the germline ends. The CDR3 consists of 11 residues. CDR3 in DNA: TGTGCCAGCAGTGATTTTTCGGGCTACACCTTC. Translating gives CASSDFSGYTF.

V gene TRBV12-5 combines with J gene TRBJ2-7; 8 bases are a match to TRBD1. The CDR3 runs to 14 residues. Germline V gene data show CDR1 as LGHNT and CDR2 as FRNRAP. V was pared by 4 bases and J by 3 bases, with 5 bases of the junction left unmatched. CDR3 DNA: TGTGCTAGTGGTTCAGCCGGGACAGGCTACGAGCAGTACTTC. It translates to CASGSAGTGYEQYF. Combining the CDR3 with reference TRBV12-5 and TRBJ2-7 gives the whole variable domain DARVTQTPRHKVTEMGQEVTMRCQPILGHNTVFWYRQTMMQGLELLAYFRNRAPLDDSGMPKDRFSAEMPDATLATLKIQPSEPRDSAVYFCASGSAGTGYEQYFGPGTRLTVT.

This clone has more than one count but fewer than ten. The chain links TRBV28 to TRBJ1-5; 9 bases are a match to TRBD1. The CDR3 consists of 19 residues. The ends lost 3 bases at V and 0 bases at J; junction bases unmatched: 12. In germline, CDR1 is MDHEN, CDR2 SYDVKM. The CDR3 DNA sequence: TGTGCCAGCAGTTTCCCCGGGACAGGGTATCGTTTTAGCAATCAGCCCCAGCATTTT. Translating gives CASSFPGTGYRFSNQPQHF.

This chain's CDR3 is CASSQDSLPTGEETQYF. CDR3 in DNA: TGTGCCAGCAGCCAAGATAGTCTCCCGACAGGGGAGGAGACCCAGTACTTC. This chain links TRBV3-1 (or the pseudogene TRBV3-2) with TRBJ2-5; 8 bases line up with TRBD1. With 0 bases clipped from V and 5 bases from J, the junction kept 11 bases outside the gene matches. The CDR3 sequence is 17 residues long. Germline loops: CDR1 LGHDT, CDR2 YNNKEL (reference sequence).

V and J are TRBV27 and TRBJ1-6, with D hard to call. CDR1 and CDR2 (germline): MNHEY, SMNVEV (reference sequence). V lost 1 base to trimming and J lost 0 bases, with 13 bases between them. The CDR3 length is 18 residues. The DNA of the CDR3 is TGTGCCAGCAGTTTATTCTTGGGAAAGGGCTCCTATAATTCACCCCTCCACTTT. Translating gives CASSLFLGKGSYNSPLHF.

The CDR3 DNA reads TGTGCCAGCAGTGAAGAGCGTGGGACCCCTTATGGCTACACCTTC. This translates into CASSEERGTPYGYTF. V usage is TRBV6-1 and J usage is TRBJ1-2, with D possibly being TRBD1 (5 bases). The CDR3 spans 15 residues. In germline, CDR1 is MNHNS, CDR2 SASEGT. Trimming took 1 base from V and 5 from J, leaving 14 bases between them.

CDR3 bases: TGTGCCAGCAGTTACAGTAGAGCGCCGAGGGAAGCTTTCTTT. This translates into CASSYSRAPREAFF. V usage is TRBV6-2 or TRBV6-3 and J usage is TRBJ1-1; D is unclear. Deletions cut 2 bases from V and 8 bases from J, with 15 bases between. The germline V gene encodes CDR1 MNHEY and CDR2 SVGEGT. The CDR3 covers 14 residues.

The chain couples TRBV10-3 to TRBJ1-1; D is unclear. The V gene's germline CDR1 is ENHRY and CDR2 SYGVKD. This CDR3 region has 14 residues. Trimming cost V 8 bases and J 1 base, with 14 bases left between them. CDR3 protein: CAIGRTLENTEAFF. The CDR3 region has the DNA TGTGCCATCGGCAGAACTTTAGAGAACACTGAAGCTTTCTTT.

The chain combines TRBV30 with TRBJ1-3; D is perhaps TRBD1 (5 bases). The CDR3 is 14 residues long. Germline V lookup: CDR1 GTSNPN, CDR2 SVGIG (reference sequence). CDR3 nucleotide sequence: TGTGCTCGGAGGGGCCCTAGCTCTGGAAACACCATATATTTT. Protein sequence: CARRGPSSGNTIYF.

The chain is built from TRBV18 and TRBJ2-4, with TRBD1 as a possible D gene (6 bases). Trimming pared 2 bases from V and 0 bases from J, leaving 14 bases between. This CDR3 has 17 residues. Germline V gene data show CDR1 as KGHSH and CDR2 as LQKENI. The CDR3 reads CASSPRTATLAKNIQYF. CDR3 DNA sequence: TGTGCCAGCTCACCAAGGACAGCGACTCTAGCCAAAAACATTCAGTACTTC.

This rearrangement joins TRBV19 to TRBJ2-2; TRBD1 or TRBD2 may be the D gene (6 bases each). V lost 10 bases and J lost 2, with 17 bases in between. The germline gives CDR1 LNHDA, CDR2 SQIVND (reference sequence). The CDR3 extends over 15 amino acids. In DNA form, the CDR3 reads TGTGCCACTAACGCCCGGGGGCCCAACACCGGGGAGCTGTTTTTT. As protein: CATNARGPNTGELFF.

V is TRBV3-1 (or the pseudogene TRBV3-2) and J is TRBJ1-3; 9 bases align to TRBD1. The germline V gene encodes CDR1 LGHDT and CDR2 YNNKEL (reference sequence). The CDR3 has 15 residues. V lost 4 bases, J lost 4 bases, and 5 bases stayed unmatched. CDR3 sequence reads: CASSPTTGGGNTIYF. The CDR3, as DNA: TGTGCCAGCAGCCCAACGACAGGGGGAGGAAACACCATATATTTT.

This clone was seen a single time. The chain couples TRBV5-1 to TRBJ1-1; D not resolved. Trimming pared 1 base from V and 3 bases from J, leaving 13 bases between. This CDR3 spans 15 amino acids. Germline assignment: CDR1 SGHRS and CDR2 YFSETQ. The CDR3 DNA follows: TGCGCCAGCAGCTTGAGGGTAAATGGGGACACTGAAGCTTTCTTT. This gives the protein CASSLRVNGDTEAFF.

The CDR3 loop is CASSRFPGLAGGQETQYF. CDR3 coding DNA: TGTGCCAGTAGTCGTTTCCCGGGACTAGCGGGGGGGCAAGAGACCCAGTACTTC. V gene TRBV19 combines with J gene TRBJ2-5, with TRBD2 matching over 16 bases. After removal of 5 bases from V and 2 bases from J, the junction contained 8 bases not matched to a gene. In germline, CDR1 is LNHDA, CDR2 SQIVND (reference sequence). The CDR3 contains 18 residues.

V is TRBV5-6 and J is TRBJ1-1; tentative D call: TRBD1 (5 bases). Germline lookup yields CDR1 SGHDT and CDR2 YYEEEE. The CDR3 is 14 amino acids. Trimming pared 1 base from V and 6 bases from J, leaving 13 bases between. As DNA, the CDR3 is TGTGCCAGCAGCTTGTTAAAGGGGTGGGCTGAAGCTTTCTTT. It specifies CASSLLKGWAEAFF. The full variable domain, in which reference TRBV5-6 and TRBJ1-1 provide the parts outside the CDR3, is DAGVTQSPTHLIKTRGQQVTLRCSPKSGHDTVSWYQQALGQGPQFIFQYYEEEERQRGNFPDRFSGHQFPNYSSELNVNALLLGDSALYLCASSLLKGWAEAFFGQGTRLTVV.

The chain joins TRBV19 to TRBJ1-6; 8 bases line up with TRBD1. Germline V gene sequence: CDR1 LNHDA, CDR2 SQIVND (reference sequence). V dropped 3 bases and J dropped 10; count of bases not matched to a gene: 5. CDR3 length equals 14 residues. Here the CDR3 reads CASSISGGDSPLHF. The CDR3 DNA sequence: TGTGCCAGTAGTATCTCAGGGGGCGACTCACCCCTCCACTTT.

The chain recombines TRBV6-4 with TRBJ1-2; 7 bases line up with TRBD1. With 4 bases clipped from V and 11 bases from J, the junction kept 10 bases outside the gene matches. This CDR3 has 13 amino acids. The germline CDR1 and CDR2 sequences are MRHNA and SNTAGT. The CDR3 nucleotides read TGTGCCAGCAGTGTGGCACGACAGGGCCCGTACACCTTC. Its protein is CASSVARQGPYTF.

This chain joins TRBV11-2 and TRBJ2-1; no clear D gene. CDR1 is SGHAT, CDR2 FQNNGV, per germline. Trimming shortened V by 2 bases and J by 1 base, and 12 bases separated the two germline ends. This CDR3 contains 16 residues. The CDR3 DNA reads as TGTGCCAGCAGCTTACTCACTTCTGCTTCCTACAATGAGCAGTTCTTC. It specifies CASSLLTSASYNEQFF. Based on the CDR3 plus reference TRBV11-2 and TRBJ2-1, the full variable domain is EAGVAQSPRYKIIEKRQSVAFWCNPISGHATLYWYQQILGQGPKLLIQFQNNGVVDDSQLPKDRFSAERLKGVDSTLKIQPAKLEDSAVYLCASSLLTSASYNEQFFGPGTRLTVL.